The clone carrying this T cell receptor beta chain turned up a few times. Its antigen is unknown. From germline, CDR1 is DFQATT and CDR2 SNEGSKA (reference sequence). The CDR3 extends over 16 amino acids. Trimming left V 3 bases short and J 1 base short, with 16 bases between. The memory fraction was CD4+CD45RO+CD25- cells. After constant-region reverse-primer amplification, full-length variable regions underwent semi-nested PCR with Nested Universal Primer A. TCRdb used MiXCR to reprocess the 5' RACE reads, holding one entry per CDR3 protein. The table includes tens of thousands of distinct CDR3 sequences, 25% to 35% detected once. Study findings and constraints: Tumor Treg TCRs overlapped most with tumor naive CD4+ cells. Tumor memory CD4+ T cell TCR gene usage clustered with blood and lymph node memory CD4+ cells and lymph node naive CD4+ cells.

J is TRBJ2-1 and V is TRBV20-1; D is possibly TRBD2 (6 bases). Sequenced sample: tumor-infiltrating memory CD4+ T cells sorted from the breast tumor. The subset is: memory CD4+ T cells, CD4+CD45RO+CD25-. The sequence was collected from a female donor with breast cancer. CDR3: CSASDYVAASYNEQFF. In DNA, the CDR3 is TGCAGTGCTAGTGACTACGTAGCGGCTTCCTACAATGAGCAGTTCTTC.